This TCR beta chain was observed in a study of graft-versus-host responses after intestinal transplantation. About the study: Those transplanted obtained multivisceral, liver-intestinal, or isolated intestinal grafts.

Germline-derived CDR1 and CDR2 are SQVTM and ANQGSEA. This CDR3 comprises 12 residues. Trimming stripped 3 bases from V and 3 bases from J, with 7 bases between. Sequenced by immunoSEQ multiplex PCR; TCRdb stores in-frame clones only, minus some. Here the sample spans under 100,000 clones, about 93% being singletons. The starting material was PBMCs, obtained roughly 410 days after intestinal transplant. The chain employs TRBV29-1 and TRBJ2-3; a possible D gene is TRBD2 (5 bases). This TCR derives from a human patient who received an intestinal transplant, so some T cells may come from the graft donor. CDR3 amino acids: CSVDEGTDTQYF. CDR3 in DNA: TGCAGCGTTGACGAGGGAACAGATACGCAGTATTTT.